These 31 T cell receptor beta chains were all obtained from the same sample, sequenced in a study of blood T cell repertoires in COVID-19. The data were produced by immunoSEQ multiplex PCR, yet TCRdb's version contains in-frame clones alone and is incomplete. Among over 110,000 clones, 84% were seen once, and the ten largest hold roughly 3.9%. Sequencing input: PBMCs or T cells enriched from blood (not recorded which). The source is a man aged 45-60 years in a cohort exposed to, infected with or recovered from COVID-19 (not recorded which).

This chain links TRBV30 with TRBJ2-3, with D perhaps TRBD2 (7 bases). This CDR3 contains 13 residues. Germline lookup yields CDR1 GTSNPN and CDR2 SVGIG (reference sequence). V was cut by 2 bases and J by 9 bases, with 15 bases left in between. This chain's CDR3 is CAWSIVRGLTQYF. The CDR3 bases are TGTGCCTGGAGTATCGTCAGGGGACTAACGCAGTATTTT.

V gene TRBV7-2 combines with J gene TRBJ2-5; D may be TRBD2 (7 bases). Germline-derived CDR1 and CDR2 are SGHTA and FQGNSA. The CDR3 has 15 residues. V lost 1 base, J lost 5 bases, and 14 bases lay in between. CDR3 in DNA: TGTGCCAGCAGCTTAGTTGGCGGGGGCGGGGAGACCCAGTACTTC. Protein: CASSLVGGGGETQYF.

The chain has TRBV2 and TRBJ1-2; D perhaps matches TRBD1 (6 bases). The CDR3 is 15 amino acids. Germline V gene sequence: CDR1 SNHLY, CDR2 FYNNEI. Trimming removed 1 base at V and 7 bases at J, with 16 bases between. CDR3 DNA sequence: TGTGCCAGCAGTGAAGACAACAGGGAGTCGGGTGGCTACACCTTC. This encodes CASSEDNRESGGYTF.

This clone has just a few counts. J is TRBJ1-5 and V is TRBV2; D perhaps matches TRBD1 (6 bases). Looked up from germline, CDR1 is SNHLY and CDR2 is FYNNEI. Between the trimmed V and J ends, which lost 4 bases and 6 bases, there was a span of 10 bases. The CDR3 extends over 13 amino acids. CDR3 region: CASSGQESQPQHF. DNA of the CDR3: TGTGCCAGCAGTGGACAGGAGAGTCAGCCCCAGCATTTT.

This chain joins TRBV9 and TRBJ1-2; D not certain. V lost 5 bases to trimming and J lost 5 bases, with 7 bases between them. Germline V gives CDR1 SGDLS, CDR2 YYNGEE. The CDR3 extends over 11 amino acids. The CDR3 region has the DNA TGTGCCAGCAGGTCACTGTATGGCTACACCTTC. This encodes CASRSLYGYTF.

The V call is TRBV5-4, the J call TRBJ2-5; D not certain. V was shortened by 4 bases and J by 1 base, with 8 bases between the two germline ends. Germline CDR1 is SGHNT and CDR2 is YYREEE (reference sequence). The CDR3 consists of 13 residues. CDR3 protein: CASSGRAQETQYF. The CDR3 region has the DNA TGTGCCAGCAGCGGTCGCGCCCAAGAGACCCAGTACTTC.

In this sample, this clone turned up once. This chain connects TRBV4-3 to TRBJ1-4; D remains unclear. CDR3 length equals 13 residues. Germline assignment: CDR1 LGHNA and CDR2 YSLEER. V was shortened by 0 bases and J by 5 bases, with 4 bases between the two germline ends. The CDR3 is CASSQDQNEKLFF. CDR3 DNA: TGCGCCAGCAGCCAAGATCAGAATGAAAAACTGTTTTTT.

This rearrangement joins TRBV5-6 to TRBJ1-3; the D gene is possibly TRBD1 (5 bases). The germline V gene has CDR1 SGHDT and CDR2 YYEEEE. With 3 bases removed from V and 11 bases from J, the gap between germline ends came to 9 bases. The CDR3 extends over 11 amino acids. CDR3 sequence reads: CASSWGESIYF. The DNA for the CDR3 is TGTGCCAGCAGCTGGGGGGAGTCCATATATTTT.

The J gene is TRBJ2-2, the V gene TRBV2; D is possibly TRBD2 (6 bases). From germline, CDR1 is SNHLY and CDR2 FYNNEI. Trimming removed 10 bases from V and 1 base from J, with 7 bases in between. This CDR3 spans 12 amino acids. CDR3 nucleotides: TGTGCCACGGGACTGAACACCGGGGAGCTGTTTTTT. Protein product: CATGLNTGELFF.

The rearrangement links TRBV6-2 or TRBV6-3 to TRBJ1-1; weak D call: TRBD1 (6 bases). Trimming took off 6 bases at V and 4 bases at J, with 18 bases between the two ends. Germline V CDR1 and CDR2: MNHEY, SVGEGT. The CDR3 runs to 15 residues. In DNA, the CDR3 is TGTGCCAGCAGCCCAGCACCTCAGGGGAGCACTGAAGCTTTCTTT. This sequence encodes CASSPAPQGSTEAFF.

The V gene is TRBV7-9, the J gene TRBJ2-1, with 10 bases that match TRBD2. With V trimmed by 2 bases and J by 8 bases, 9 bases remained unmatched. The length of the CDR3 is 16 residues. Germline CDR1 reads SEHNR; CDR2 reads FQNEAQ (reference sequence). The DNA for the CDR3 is TGTGCCAGCAGCTTACCCCCCAGCGGGAGGGCCCATGAGCAGTTCTTC. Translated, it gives CASSLPPSGRAHEQFF.

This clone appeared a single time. The CDR3 sequence: CASSRLGRQNTGELFF. Here the CDR3 DNA reads TGTGCCAGCAGCCGGTTGGGTAGACAGAACACCGGGGAGCTGTTTTTT. The chain couples TRBV9 to TRBJ2-2; D not certain. The CDR3 sequence is 16 residues long. V lost 4 bases and J lost 1, with 14 bases in between. CDR1 and CDR2 (germline): SGDLS, YYNGEE. The whole variable domain, remainder taken from reference TRBV9 and TRBJ2-2, is DSGVTQTPKHLITATGQRVTLRCSPRSGDLSVYWYQQSLDQGLQFLIQYYNGEERAKGNILERFSAQQFPDLHSELNLSSLELGDSALYFCASSRLGRQNTGELFFGEGSRLTVL.

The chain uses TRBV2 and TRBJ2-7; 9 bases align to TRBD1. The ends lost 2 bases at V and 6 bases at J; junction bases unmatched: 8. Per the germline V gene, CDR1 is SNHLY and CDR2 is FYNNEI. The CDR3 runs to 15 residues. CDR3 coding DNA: TGTGCCAGCAGTGAACCAGGACAGGGGTGGCGCGAGCAGTACTTC. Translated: CASSEPGQGWREQYF. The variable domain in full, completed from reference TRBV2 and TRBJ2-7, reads EPEVTQTPSHQVTQMGQEVILRCVPISNHLYFYWYRQILGQKVEFLVSFYNNEISEKSEIFDDQFSVERPDGSNFTLKIRSTKLEDSAMYFCASSEPGQGWREQYFGPGTRLTVT.

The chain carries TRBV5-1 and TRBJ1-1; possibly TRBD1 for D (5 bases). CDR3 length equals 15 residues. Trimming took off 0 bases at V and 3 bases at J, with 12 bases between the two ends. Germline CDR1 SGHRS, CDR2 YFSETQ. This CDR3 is CASSLGGTLHTEAFF. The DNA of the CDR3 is TGCGCCAGCAGCTTGGGGGGGACTTTACACACTGAAGCTTTCTTT.

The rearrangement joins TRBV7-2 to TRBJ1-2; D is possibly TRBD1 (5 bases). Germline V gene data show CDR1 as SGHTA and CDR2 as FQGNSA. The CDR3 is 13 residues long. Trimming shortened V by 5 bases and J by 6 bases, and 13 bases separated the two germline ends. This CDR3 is CASSPSGGDGYTF. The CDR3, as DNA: TGTGCCAGCAGCCCGTCGGGGGGGGATGGCTACACCTTC.

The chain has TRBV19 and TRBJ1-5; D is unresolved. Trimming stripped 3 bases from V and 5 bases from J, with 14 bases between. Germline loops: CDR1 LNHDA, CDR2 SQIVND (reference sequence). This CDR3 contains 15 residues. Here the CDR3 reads CASSILTGEYQPQHF. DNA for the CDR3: TGTGCCAGTAGTATTCTGACGGGTGAATATCAGCCCCAGCATTTT.

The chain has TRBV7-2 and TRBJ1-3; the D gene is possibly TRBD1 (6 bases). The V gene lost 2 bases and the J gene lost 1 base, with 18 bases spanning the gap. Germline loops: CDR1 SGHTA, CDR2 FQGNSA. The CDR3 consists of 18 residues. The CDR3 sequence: CASSLTGPLYDSGNTIYF. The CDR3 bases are TGTGCCAGCAGCTTAACAGGGCCACTATATGATTCTGGAAACACCATATATTTT.

Written as DNA, the CDR3 is TGTGCCAGCAGCTTCCAGCGGGGAGCAGACACCGGGGAGCTGTTTTTT. Protein product: CASSFQRGADTGELFF. This chain joins TRBV5-4 and TRBJ2-2; 7 bases fit TRBD2. The ends lost 2 bases at V and 3 bases at J; junction bases unmatched: 7. The CDR3 is 16 residues long. CDR1 is SGHNT and CDR2 is YYREEE in the germline V gene (reference sequence).

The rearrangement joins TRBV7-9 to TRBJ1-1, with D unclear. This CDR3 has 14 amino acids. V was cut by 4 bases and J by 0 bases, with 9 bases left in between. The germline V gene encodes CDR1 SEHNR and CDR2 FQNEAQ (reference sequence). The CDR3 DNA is TGTGCCAGCAGCTCCGGGAACGTGAACACTGAAGCTTTCTTT. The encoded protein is CASSSGNVNTEAFF.

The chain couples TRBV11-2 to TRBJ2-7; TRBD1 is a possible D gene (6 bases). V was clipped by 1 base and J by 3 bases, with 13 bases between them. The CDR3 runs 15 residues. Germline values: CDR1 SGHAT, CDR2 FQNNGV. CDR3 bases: TGTGCCAGCAGCTTAGGAGGGGGTTTTGGCTACGAGCAGTACTTC. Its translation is CASSLGGGFGYEQYF.

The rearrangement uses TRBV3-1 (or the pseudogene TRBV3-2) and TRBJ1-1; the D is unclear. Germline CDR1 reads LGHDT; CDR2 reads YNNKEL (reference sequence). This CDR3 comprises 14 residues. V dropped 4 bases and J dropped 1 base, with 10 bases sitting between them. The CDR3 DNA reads TGTGCCAGCAGCCTAACACCACCGAACACTGAAGCTTTCTTT. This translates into CASSLTPPNTEAFF.

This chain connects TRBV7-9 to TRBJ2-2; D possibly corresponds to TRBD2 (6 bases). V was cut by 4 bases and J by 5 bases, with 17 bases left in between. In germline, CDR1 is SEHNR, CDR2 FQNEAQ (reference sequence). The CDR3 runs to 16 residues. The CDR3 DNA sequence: TGTGCCAGCAGCTCCATCCCGGGACTTTCGACCGGGGAGCTGTTTTTT. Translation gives CASSSIPGLSTGELFF.

The CDR3 DNA reads TGTGCCAGCAGCTTACCAGTTCGCTACGAGCAGTACTTC. Residues: CASSLPVRYEQYF. V gene TRBV7-9 combines with J gene TRBJ2-7; D is unclear. The CDR3 runs 13 residues. Germline V gene lookup returns CDR1 SEHNR and CDR2 FQNEAQ (reference sequence). V was cut by 2 bases and J by 3 bases, with 8 bases left in between.

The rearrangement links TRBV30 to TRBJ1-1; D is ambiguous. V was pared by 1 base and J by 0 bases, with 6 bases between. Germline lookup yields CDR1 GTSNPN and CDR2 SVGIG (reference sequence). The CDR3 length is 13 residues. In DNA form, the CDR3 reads TGTGCCTGGAGTGCGAACATGAACACTGAAGCTTTCTTT. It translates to CAWSANMNTEAFF.

CDR3 DNA sequence: TGTGCCAGCAGTCGACAGGGGGTGATAGATACGCAGTATTTT. Its protein is CASSRQGVIDTQYF. V usage is TRBV6-2 or TRBV6-3 and J usage is TRBJ2-3; 9 bases align to TRBD1. CDR1 and CDR2 from the germline V gene are MNHEY and SVGEGT. The CDR3 loop spans 14 amino acids. With 5 bases clipped from V and 5 bases from J, the junction kept 5 bases outside the gene matches.

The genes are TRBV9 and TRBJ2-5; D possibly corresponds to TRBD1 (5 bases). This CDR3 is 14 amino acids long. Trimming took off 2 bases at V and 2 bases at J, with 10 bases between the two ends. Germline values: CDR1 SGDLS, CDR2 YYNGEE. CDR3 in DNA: TGTGCCAGCAGCGTTCAGGGATCTCAAGAGACCCAGTACTTC. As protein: CASSVQGSQETQYF.

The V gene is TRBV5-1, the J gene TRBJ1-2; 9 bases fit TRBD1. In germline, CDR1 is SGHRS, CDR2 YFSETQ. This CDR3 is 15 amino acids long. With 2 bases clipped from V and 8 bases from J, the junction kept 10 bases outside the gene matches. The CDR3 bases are TGCGCCAGCAGCTTATCCGGGACAGGGAAGGAAGGCTACACCTTC. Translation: CASSLSGTGKEGYTF.

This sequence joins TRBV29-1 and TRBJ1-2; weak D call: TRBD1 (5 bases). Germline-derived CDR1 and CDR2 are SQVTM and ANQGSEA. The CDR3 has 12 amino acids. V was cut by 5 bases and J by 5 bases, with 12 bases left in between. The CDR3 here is CSVTQGLYGYTF. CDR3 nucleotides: TGCAGCGTTACGCAGGGCCTATATGGCTACACCTTC.

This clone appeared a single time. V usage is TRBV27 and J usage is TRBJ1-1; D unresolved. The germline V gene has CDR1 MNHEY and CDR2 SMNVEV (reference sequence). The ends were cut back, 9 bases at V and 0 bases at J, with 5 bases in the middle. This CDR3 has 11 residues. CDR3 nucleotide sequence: TGTGCCAGTTACATGAACACTGAAGCTTTCTTT. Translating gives CASYMNTEAFF.

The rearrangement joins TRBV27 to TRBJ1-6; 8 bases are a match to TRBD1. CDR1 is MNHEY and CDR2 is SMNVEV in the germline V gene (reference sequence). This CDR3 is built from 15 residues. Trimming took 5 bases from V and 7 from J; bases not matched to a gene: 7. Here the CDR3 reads CASSPRGLGNSPLHF. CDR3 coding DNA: TGTGCCAGCAGTCCCAGGGGGCTTGGGAATTCACCCCTCCACTTT.

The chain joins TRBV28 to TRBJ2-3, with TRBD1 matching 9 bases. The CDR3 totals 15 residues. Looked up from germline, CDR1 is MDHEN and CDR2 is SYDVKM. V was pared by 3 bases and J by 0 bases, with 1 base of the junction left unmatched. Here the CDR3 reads CASSLDRGSTDTQYF. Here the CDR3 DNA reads TGTGCCAGCAGTTTGGACAGGGGCAGCACAGATACGCAGTATTTT.